This TCR beta chain was retrieved from a study of blood T cell repertoires in COVID-19. Across the study: Whether acute or convalescent, the COVID-19 samples came from the United States, Italy and Spain.

About this clone itself: The identical CDR3 is also encoded by other nucleotide sequences in the sample.

This CDR3 has 14 amino acids. Germline CDR1 and CDR2: SGDLS and YYNGEE. Trimming took off 1 base at V and 4 bases at J, with 9 bases between the two ends. Symptom resolution, clearance, or two negative PCRs marked the recovered donors of Cohort 3. The protocol was immunoSEQ multiplex PCR, while the TCRdb copy is restricted to in-frame clones and leaves out a portion. Among about 310,000 clones, about nine tenths were seen once, and the ten largest hold roughly 10%. This TCR was recovered from a woman aged 25 to 39 who had recovered from COVID-19. This chain joins TRBV9 and TRBJ1-3; D may be TRBD1 (6 bases). Sequencing was carried out using PBMCs or T cells enriched from blood (not recorded which). The CDR3 coding sequence is TGTGCCAGCAGCGTAACAGGGTACGGAAACACCATATATTTT. Translating gives CASSVTGYGNTIYF.